These 18 T cell receptor beta chains came from one sample sequenced in a study of cytomegalovirus exposure and HLA in healthy donors. Amplification used 60 Vbeta primers and 13 Jbeta primers. The assay was immunoSEQ multiplex PCR, and TCRdb's table has in-frame clones only and misses some. This table has approximately 140,000 clones, around 84% appearing once. The sequenced sample was PBMCs. These TCRs come from a man aged 45-65 years in good health and CMV-seronegative.

This clone appeared once. The chain joins TRBV5-1 to TRBJ2-2; 7 bases are shared with TRBD2. Unmatched junction bases numbered 3, after V lost 2 bases and J lost 2 bases. The CDR3 length is 15 residues. Germline loops: CDR1 SGHRS, CDR2 YFSETQ. CDR3 loop: CASSLGGGNTGELFF. The DNA of the CDR3 is TGCGCCAGCAGCTTAGGCGGGGGTAACACCGGGGAGCTGTTTTTT.

The chain combines TRBV29-1 with TRBJ2-1; perhaps TRBD2 as D (8 bases). The V end was cut by 6 bases, the J end by 3 bases, with 24 bases between. Looked up from germline, CDR1 is SQVTM and CDR2 is ANQGSEA. The CDR3 covers 17 residues. The CDR3: CSVVVSRGAGGYNEQFF. The CDR3 region has the DNA TGCAGCGTCGTAGTATCCAGGGGGGCGGGGGGCTACAATGAGCAGTTCTTC.

This clone was picked up a small number of times. The sample carries other DNA sequences with the same CDR3. J is TRBJ1-1 and V is TRBV27; 7 bases match TRBD1. The germline V gene has CDR1 MNHEY and CDR2 SMNVEV (reference sequence). Trimming took 5 bases from V and 7 from J; bases not matched to a gene: 10. The CDR3 contains 14 residues. The CDR3 bases are TGTGCCAGCAGTCTCGACAGGGAGTCCTATGAAGCTTTCTTT. Translation gives CASSLDRESYEAFF.

There are a few counts of this clone. The chain employs TRBV27 and TRBJ1-5; TRBD1 matches 7 bases. Germline V CDR1 and CDR2: MNHEY, SMNVEV (reference sequence). The V and J ends lost 5 bases and 5 bases, in that order; junction bases with no gene match: 3. The CDR3 spans 13 residues. The CDR3 coding sequence is TGTGCCAGCAGTACAGGGGTATATCAGCCCCAGCATTTT. Translation: CASSTGVYQPQHF.

This chain uses TRBV4-1 with TRBJ2-7; D is perhaps TRBD1 (5 bases). Germline V gives CDR1 MGHRA, CDR2 YSYEKL. The CDR3 covers 14 residues. With 0 bases removed from V and 2 bases from J, the gap between germline ends came to 8 bases. In DNA, the CDR3 is TGCGCCAGCAGCCAAGAAAAGGGGCCCTACGAGCAGTACTTC. Protein: CASSQEKGPYEQYF.

This clone was detected only a few times. The chain is built from TRBV11-2 and TRBJ1-1, with a tentative D call TRBD1 (5 bases). The CDR3 runs to 14 residues. V was clipped by 4 bases and J by 5 bases, with 14 bases between them. Germline loops: CDR1 SGHAT, CDR2 FQNNGV. CDR3 sequence reads: CASSSTRGGTEAFF. The CDR3 DNA reads as TGTGCCAGCAGCTCCACACGGGGGGGGACTGAAGCTTTCTTT.

This chain joins TRBV28 and TRBJ1-5; 7 nucleotides align to TRBD1. The CDR3 consists of 17 residues. Germline V lookup: CDR1 MDHEN, CDR2 SYDVKM. V was clipped by 3 bases and J by 0 bases; unmatched bases: 8. This chain's CDR3 is CASSFGPGQNSNQPQHF. The CDR3 bases are TGTGCCAGCAGTTTCGGCCCGGGACAGAATAGCAATCAGCCCCAGCATTTT.

The chain is built from TRBV5-5 and TRBJ2-4; 9 nucleotides match TRBD2. J was trimmed by 8 bases and V by 4 bases; bases with no gene match: 7. This CDR3 region has 14 residues. Germline V gives CDR1 SGHKS, CDR2 YYEKEE (reference sequence). CDR3 protein: CASSEGLATDIQYF. As DNA, the CDR3 is TGTGCCAGCAGCGAGGGACTAGCTACGGACATTCAGTACTTC. Full variable domain (outside the CDR3, taken from reference TRBV5-5 and TRBJ2-4): DAGVTQSPTHLIKTRGQQVTLRCSPISGHKSVSWYQQVLGQGPQFIFQYYEKEERGRGNFPDRFSARQFPNYSSELNVNALLLGDSALYLCASSEGLATDIQYFGAGTRLSVL.

The chain uses TRBV9 and TRBJ2-7, with TRBD1 identical over 8 bases. CDR3 length: 14 amino acids. Germline V gene lookup returns CDR1 SGDLS and CDR2 YYNGEE. V shed 4 bases, J shed 1 base, and the junction held 4 bases outside the gene matches. The CDR3 sequence: CASSPQGASYEQYF. In DNA, the CDR3 is TGTGCCAGCAGCCCGCAGGGGGCTTCCTACGAGCAGTACTTC.

This chain links TRBV5-1 with TRBJ1-6, with 11 bases matching TRBD1. V gave up 2 bases and J gave up 5 bases; unmatched junction bases: 3. The CDR3 contains 16 residues. Germline V gene sequence: CDR1 SGHRS, CDR2 YFSETQ. CDR3 sequence (DNA): TGCGCCAGCAGCTTAGGACAGGGGGCCAATAATTCACCCCTCCACTTT. Its translation is CASSLGQGANNSPLHF.

The chain recombines TRBV7-8 with TRBJ1-2, with TRBD1 identical over 9 bases. With 2 bases clipped from V and 4 bases from J, the junction kept 5 bases outside the gene matches. Germline loops: CDR1 SGHVS, CDR2 FQNEAQ. The CDR3 contains 15 residues. The CDR3 DNA sequence: TGTGCCAGCAGCTTATCCGGGACAGGGAGCTATGGCTACACCTTC. It codes for CASSLSGTGSYGYTF.

The chain is built from TRBV7-2 and TRBJ1-6; D remains unclear. The CDR3 has 15 amino acids. Trimming removed 5 bases from V and 10 bases from J, with 18 bases in between. Germline V CDR1 and CDR2: SGHTA, FQGNSA. In nucleotides, the CDR3 is TGTGCCAGCAGCGTGATAGGCGGGGTAAACTCACCCCTCCACTTT. This codes for CASSVIGGVNSPLHF.

The chain carries TRBV19 and TRBJ2-7, with D tentatively TRBD1 (6 bases). Trimming removed 6 bases from V and 3 bases from J, with 21 bases in between. This CDR3 has 16 residues. Germline V gene data show CDR1 as LNHDA and CDR2 as SQIVND (reference sequence). The CDR3 DNA sequence: TGTGCCAGTAGCCACCTCCGACAGGTCCTCGACTACGAGCAGTACTTC. Its protein is CASSHLRQVLDYEQYF.

The chain couples TRBV7-2 to TRBJ1-1; weak D call: TRBD1 (5 bases). The CDR3 spans 15 residues. Trimming stripped 5 bases from V and 0 bases from J, with 13 bases between. Germline V gene sequence: CDR1 SGHTA, CDR2 FQGNSA. CDR3 sequence reads: CASSRRDFMNTEAFF. In DNA form, the CDR3 reads TGTGCCAGCAGCAGAAGGGACTTCATGAACACTGAAGCTTTCTTT.

The chain recombines TRBV5-1 with TRBJ2-5, with 9 nucleotides matching TRBD2. The V segment lost 0 bases and the J segment 7 bases; nucleotides outside the gene matches: 10. Germline values: CDR1 SGHRS, CDR2 YFSETQ. CDR3 size: 16 residues. This CDR3 reads CASSLGVAGALGTQYF. The DNA for the CDR3 is TGCGCCAGCAGCTTGGGAGTAGCGGGGGCCCTTGGGACCCAGTACTTC.

This rearrangement joins TRBV30 to TRBJ1-2; TRBD1 matches at 8 bases. V trimming: 0 bases; J trimming: 8 bases; junction bases outside the gene matches: 5. Germline V CDR1 and CDR2: GTSNPN, SVGIG (reference sequence). The CDR3 is 13 residues long. CDR3 loop: CAWSVGRGLGYTF. In DNA, the CDR3 is TGTGCCTGGAGTGTAGGCAGGGGGCTCGGCTACACCTTC.

Concerning this clone itself: This same CDR3 is encoded by further DNA sequences in the sample. The V gene is TRBV5-1, the J gene TRBJ1-1, with D maybe TRBD1 (6 bases). The CDR3 is made up of 14 amino acids. The V gene's germline CDR1 is SGHRS and CDR2 YFSETQ. Trimming cost V 3 bases and J 1 base, with 10 bases left between them. The CDR3 sequence: CASSSGQPNTEAFF. The DNA of the CDR3 is TGCGCCAGCAGCTCTGGACAGCCGAACACTGAAGCTTTCTTT.

V usage is TRBV5-4 and J usage is TRBJ2-1, with 11 bases that match TRBD2. The CDR3 length is 17 residues. Germline CDR1 is SGHNT and CDR2 is YYREEE (reference sequence). The V segment lost 0 bases and the J segment 9 bases; nucleotides outside the gene matches: 11. The CDR3 loop is CASSLAGSSGGSSEQFF. In DNA form, the CDR3 reads TGTGCCAGCAGCTTGGCGGGTTCTAGCGGGGGGTCGAGTGAGCAGTTCTTC.